Included here is one T cell receptor (beta chain) sequence, with context. The antigen is not known. The entry originates in a study of T cell responses to AZD1222 COVID-19 vaccine. Across the whole study: Doses given second, at about 4 or about 12 weeks, were pooled. Overall study results and limits: Close to half of all spike-specific TCRs reportedly target regions of the variants that are unmutated. There were vaccine-associated CD4 TCRs across spike, dominant at 160-218 and 743-854. Compared with day 0, the breadth and depth of the Spike-specific TCR repertoire rose significantly after two doses of AZD1222.

Data came from immunoSEQ multiplex PCR; TCRdb stores just in-frame clones and leaves some out. The table includes more than 150,000 clones, 90% detected once. This receptor was identified in an adult in good health. Here the sequenced sample was peripheral blood, taken on day 0 of AZD1222 vaccination.

The CDR3 region is CATSRDGNSNQPQHF. CDR3 DNA: TGTGCCACCAGCAGAGATGGGAATAGCAATCAGCCCCAGCATTTT. This chain uses TRBV15 with TRBJ1-5; no firm D call. Germline assignment: CDR1 LNHNV and CDR2 YYDKDF (reference sequence). The CDR3 length is 15 residues. Trimming took off 0 bases at V and 0 bases at J, with 6 bases between the two ends. The variable domain in full, with the rest retrieved from reference TRBV15 and TRBJ1-5, is DAMVIQNPRYQVTQFGKPVTLSCSQTLNHNVMYWYQQKSSQAPKLLFHYYDKDFNNEADTPDNFQSRRPNTSFCFLDIRSPGLGDTAMYLCATSRDGNSNQPQHFGDGTRLSIL.